The present entry profiles one TCR beta chain with its context. The data stem from a study of T cell responses to AZD1222 COVID-19 vaccine. The CDR3 covers 13 residues. Germline CDR1 is SGDLS and CDR2 is YYNGEE. Trimming removed 2 bases from V and 5 bases from J, with 10 bases in between. Here immunoSEQ multiplex PCR was the method, and the copy in TCRdb shows in-frame clones only, minus some. The table has approximately 70,000 clones, 75% to 85% seen once. The TCR sequence derives from an adult who received the AZD1222 COVID-19 vaccine. This chain joins TRBV9 and TRBJ2-5, with D perhaps matching TRBD1 (5 bases). The sample consisted of peripheral blood, taken 28 days after the second AZD1222 dose. CDR3 bases: TGTGCCAGCAGCGTGCAGGGCCGGGAGACCCAGTACTTC. It translates to CASSVQGRETQYF.